The present T cell receptor beta chain was sequenced within a study of T cells expressing NK-cell markers. This CDR3 spans 17 amino acids. Regarding the study as a whole: In more than 5 donors, dominant CD3+CD56+NKG2C+ clones formed roughly 1.0-7.5% of CD8+ cells. Whether expanded NKG2C+ T cell clones recognized HCMV stayed uncertain.

As concerns this clonotype: Its matching antigen is unknown.

UMIs were included in TCR beta cDNA generated by 5'RACE template switching. TCRdb reprocessed the 5' RACE reads and reports one entry per CDR3 protein, with no DNA. The listing records some 410,000 distinct CDR3 sequences. The sample comprised blood T cells: a sorted CD56 or NKG2C T cell subset, CD4+ or CD8+ T cells, or bulk PBMC T cells (not recorded which). This receptor was identified in a woman aged 18 to 75 in good health. The gene calls are TRBV12-3 or TRBV12-4 and TRBJ2-7; TCRdb returns TRBD2, unconfirmable since there is no DNA. CDR3 residues: CASSSRLGLAGRDEQYF.